Sequencing of this T cell receptor (beta chain) was carried out in a study of cytomegalovirus exposure and HLA in healthy donors (dated 2017 in TCRdb). For the wider study: An earlier analysis of approximately 600 of the donors reported 250 to 300 Gb of sequence data and 100 million to 130 million unique TCR beta sequences from 190 million or so T cells. Typing coverage differed by locus: A, B, C, DRB1 and DQB1 were typed in roughly 620-630 donors, DQA1 in 500 to 550, DPA1 in some 570, and DPB1 in just under 490. The study used immunosequencing to profile the T cell repertoires of 600 to 850 subjects and linked those repertoires to cytomegalovirus serostatus. A later genetic analysis took genome-wide SNP genotypes for about 60% of the roughly 670 donors and used that subset as a discovery cohort. A later analysis re-examined previously published TCR beta repertoires from 600 to 700 donors and added high-resolution HLA genotyping to investigate patterns of TCR occurrence. To predict cytomegalovirus infection status, the study combined high-throughput TCR immunosequencing, statistical association of individual TCRs with disease status, and machine learning. Roughly five DR-DQ haplotypes were treated as single units for association and clustering because of strong linkage in the cohort. Of the roughly 400 genotyped donors, approximately 82% fell in the genetic ancestry cluster associated with self-reported Caucasian donors. In addition to the first cohort of approximately 670 subjects, a separate validation cohort of approximately 130 different subjects was used. Every discovery cohort repertoire had been produced on one sequencing platform. An early release that covered some 630 HLA-typed donors contained approximately 320 gigabases of sequencing data and about 93 million unique TCR sequences. In an earlier analysis of 587 of the donors, high-throughput TCR beta sequencing was used to judge whether each TCR beta V gene segment behaved as functional or pseudogenic. The study aimed to test whether cataloging public T cell receptors could reveal signatures of past pathogen exposure. Rather than using new phenotypic data, the later analysis identified candidate immune exposures from TCR beta sequences and from how often those sequences occurred across donors. HLA typing included class I and class II loci at four-digit resolution. Alongside the repertoire data, information on donor age, sex, ethnicity and CMV serostatus was compiled. Among some 410 genotyped donors of the cohort, an average of about 240,000 unique TCR beta nucleotide sequences was sequenced per donor, of which 15% to 20% were non-productive.

Trimming takes 4 bases from V and 0 bases from J, and the germline ends sit 12 bases apart. Including cysteine and phenylalanine, the CDR3 has 15 amino acids. CDR3 DNA only is kept here, 45 bases in frame from base 1. In the germline V gene (reference sequence), CDR1 corresponds to WNHNN and CDR2 to SYGVQD. The cohort comprised fewer than 750 healthy bone marrow donors. At the time of sampling, every cohort member was nominally healthy, though immune exposures that went unrecorded were likely present. The donor tested CMV seropositive, placing the donor among the 289 seropositive members of the cohort. Every donor gave a peripheral blood sample, and the peripheral blood mononuclear cells from that sample were used for TCR beta sequencing. The Qiagen DNeasy Blood Extraction Kit was used to extract genomic DNA from the blood cell samples. Libraries were built with the immunoSEQ multiplex PCR assay. The multiplex PCR relied on a mix of 60 forward primers for TCR Vbeta segments and 13 reverse primers for TCR Jbeta segments. The CDR3 region of rearranged TCR beta genes was amplified from genomic DNA by a multiplex PCR assay. The Illumina HiSeq System was used to sequence the amplified TCR beta libraries as 87-base-pair reads. The source study handled its data this way. In a later analysis, 77 million or so unique TCR beta chains were counted across the 650 to 700 repertoires, and about 9.9 million of these chains were shared by at least two donors. A nearest-neighbor algorithm error-corrected the raw reads and collapsed the reads into unique sequences, merging closely related sequences to remove PCR and sequencing errors. V, D and J gene segments were assigned by aligning CDR3 sequences to IMGT reference sequences. Each retained sequence needed at least a six-nucleotide match to both a V gene segment and a J gene segment. A rearrangement was called productive if the CDR3 had no stop codons and remained in frame with V and J, and every other rearrangement was called non-productive. Following IMGT convention, CDR3 was defined as the stretch from the second conserved V-encoded cysteine to the conserved J-encoded phenylalanine. The earlier analysis of about 640 of the donors excluded any sequence lacking an unambiguous match to a single V gene segment. An earlier analysis of some 500 of the donors classified V segments as functional when productive rearrangements were above 56.7% and as segregating when the standard deviation between donors was above 5%. To diagnose cytomegalovirus status from the catalog of TCR beta chain sequences, a statistical classification framework was built. In a later analysis, TCR nucleotide sequences were compared against IMGT/GENE-DB human TR gene sequences so that V and J genes could be assigned. In a later analysis, CDR3 sequences and most-parsimonious VDJ recombination scenarios were assigned using the TCRdist pipeline. In a later analysis, each TCR beta chain was defined by its CDR3 amino acid sequence together with its V-gene family, and reads without a unique V-gene family were excluded. A later analysis removed 500 to 650 highly shared, low-generation-probability nucleotide sequences to deal with suspected cross-contamination and a sequencing artifact. For each public chain, a later analysis derived a clonal expansion index from normalized ranks of inferred template counts within each repertoire. Generation probabilities in a later analysis came from a VDJ recombination model fitted to out-of-frame rearrangements, and those results were checked against IGoR. Hypergeometric tests were used in a later analysis to score TCR-TCR, TCR-HLA and TCR-CMV co-occurrence, with a repertoire-size bias correction applied to the TCR pairs. A later analysis estimated false discovery rates by permuting HLA or CMV assignments 20 times. A later analysis grouped co-occurring TCRs with DBSCAN, adding TCRdist sequence similarity when clustering within HLA-allele-positive subsets. Repertoires with fewer than 30,000 or more than 120,000 public chains, plus five repertoires with anomalous nucleotide sharing, were excluded from co-occurrence clustering. Entries here come from immuneACCESS through TCRdb and include only in-frame sequences with V and J called. Some clones fail to appear in such tables; in the studies checked, an unresolved V gene covers under half of the shortfall, and the cause of the remainder is unknown. From that table come the V and J calls and clone size; the DNA was used to work out D and trimming. The sample table contains tens of thousands of clones; only one count was recorded for around 70% of them. The biggest ten clones account for roughly 16% of the sample.

The research as a whole found: Across donors, most TCR sequences were observed very rarely, whereas some public TCRs were present in many individuals. In a later analysis, most CMV-associated TCR beta chains were found to appear HLA-restricted, with HLA associations seemingly driven largely by CMV exposure. Cytomegalovirus status was reported to be diagnosed by the classifier with high specificity and sensitivity in both the original and validation cohorts. According to a later analysis, parvovirus B19, influenza, CMV and Epstein-Barr virus appeared linked to several top co-occurrence clusters. A later analysis found that HLA-associated TCR beta chains were more clonally expanded and had lower generation probabilities than equally common non-associated chains. In a later analysis, around 17,000 TCR beta sequences were associated with specific HLA alleles at a false discovery rate of 0.05. Linkage disequilibrium might explain the correlated functional status among segregating V segments, but an unknown experimental factor could not be ruled out. In the study, 150 to 200 TCR beta chains were listed as associated with cytomegalovirus. In an earlier analysis of 500 to 650 of the donors, most TCR beta V segments appeared in productive rearrangements about 87% or about 30% of the time, broadly matching IMGT annotations. According to the authors, the approach could potentially be generalized to other disease states and immunological phenotypes. In this cohort, only TCR beta chains were sequenced, and detectable features were limited by the absence of alpha or paired-chain data. Some IMGT-functional V segments, including TRBV6-2 and TRBV6-3, could not be distinguished by the 87-base-pair reads and were therefore excluded. Because HLA typing was unavailable for some donors at each locus, only the typed subset was used in association tests. In a later genetic analysis, a missense DCLRE1C variant was associated with V-gene and J-gene trimming of TCR beta chains, and the association was replicated in an independent cohort. In a later analysis, the rate of TCR association differed among HLA loci, with DRB1 alleles having the most associated TCRs and HLA-C alleles having the fewest. Some 15 rarely observed V segments, including chromosome 9 orphons, were excluded from the earlier analysis of several hundred of the donors because counts were too low. Sequencing depth was assumed to be roughly uniform across donors in the presence/absence analyses, though that assumption may not hold. According to a later genetic analysis, donors in an Asian-associated ancestry cluster had fewer N-insertions in productive TCRs than the approximately 630-donor mean. A further reported finding was that TCR beta sequences accurately predicted the HLA-A and HLA-B alleles for most subjects in the first cohort. A cluster of highly shared sequence variants was judged likely to be a technical artifact of the sequencing pipeline. A few of the identified cytomegalovirus-associated TCR beta chains were confirmed in vitro to be specific for cytomegalovirus antigens. The only immune exposure information available for the cohort was CMV serostatus. When HLA alleles, especially DR and DQ, strongly co-occurred, TCR associations were difficult to assign to individual alleles.

On this clone itself: This receptor's antigen is unknown. Within one base of it there is no much larger clone, and no base qualities were kept.

The source is a woman in her 50s in good health and CMV-seropositive. Sequencing was performed on PBMCs. The rearranged chain carries TRBV10-1 and TRBJ1-1; a weak D assignment points to TRBD1 (6 bases agree). The DNA reads TGCGCCAGCAGTGCTACAGGGACAATGAACACTGAAGCTTTCTTT. This codes for CASSATGTMNTEAFF.